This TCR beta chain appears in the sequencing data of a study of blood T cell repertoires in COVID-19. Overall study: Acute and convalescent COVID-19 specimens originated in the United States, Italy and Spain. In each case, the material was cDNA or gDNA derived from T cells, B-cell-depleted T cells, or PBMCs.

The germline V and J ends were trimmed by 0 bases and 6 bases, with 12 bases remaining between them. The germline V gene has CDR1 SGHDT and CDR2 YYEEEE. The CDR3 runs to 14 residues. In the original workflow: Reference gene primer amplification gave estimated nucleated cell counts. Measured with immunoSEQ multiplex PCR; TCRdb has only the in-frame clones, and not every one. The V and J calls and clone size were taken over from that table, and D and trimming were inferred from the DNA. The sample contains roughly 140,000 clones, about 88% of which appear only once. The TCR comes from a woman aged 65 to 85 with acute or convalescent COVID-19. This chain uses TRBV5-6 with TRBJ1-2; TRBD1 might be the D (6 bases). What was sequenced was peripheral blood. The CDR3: CASSLDGRGDGYTF. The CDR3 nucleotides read TGTGCCAGCAGCTTGGATGGCAGGGGCGATGGCTACACCTTC.